The clone carrying this T cell receptor (beta chain) was detected ten times or more. Its antigen is not identified. The data are from a study of spatial heterogeneity in lung cancer. Study in general: Within tumor regions, the number of TCR transcripts tracked closely with a T cell module score obtained from matched bulk RNA-seq.

Trimming took 4 bases from V and 0 from J; bases not matched to a gene: 3. CDR1 and CDR2 from the germline V gene are MGHRA and YSYEKL. This CDR3 has 15 residues. The time point here: sample taken at primary tumor resection. TCRdb itself ran the 5' RACE reads through MiXCR, one entry per CDR3 protein. The repertoire holds around 19,000 distinct CDR3 sequences, with around 6.5% as singletons. Findings and limits, study-wide: Expanded intratumoral alpha and beta TCR counts tracked tumor mutation counts. Beta chains had 12% to 15% coverage of tumor T cells, and alpha chains had 7% to 8%.

The origin of this receptor is a female donor with early-stage non-small cell lung cancer. This specimen consisted of lung tumor tissue, obtained at surgery. The rearrangement joins TRBV4-1 to TRBJ1-2; 9 positions match TRBD1. CDR3 in DNA: TGCGCCAGCAGCCTGGACAGGGGTACTAACTATGGCTACACCTTC. The encoded protein is CASSLDRGTNYGYTF.